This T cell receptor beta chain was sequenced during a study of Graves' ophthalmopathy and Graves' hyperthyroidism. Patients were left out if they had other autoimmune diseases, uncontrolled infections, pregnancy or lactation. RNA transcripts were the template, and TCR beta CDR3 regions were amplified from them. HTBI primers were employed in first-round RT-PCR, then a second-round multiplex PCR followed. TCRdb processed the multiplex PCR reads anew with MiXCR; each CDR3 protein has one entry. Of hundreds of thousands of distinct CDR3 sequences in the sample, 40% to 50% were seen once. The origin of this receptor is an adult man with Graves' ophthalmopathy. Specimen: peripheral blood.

CDR3 DNA: TGTGCCAGCTCACCACCCCCAGGCCTTGGCACTGAAGCTTTCTTT. Translation gives CASSPPPGLGTEAFF. The V and J genes are TRBV6-2 or TRBV6-3 and TRBJ1-1; D gene uncertain. V lost 8 bases and J 4 bases, leaving 20 bases between the germline ends. The length of the CDR3 is 15 residues. Germline V gene sequence: CDR1 MNHEY, CDR2 SVGEGT.